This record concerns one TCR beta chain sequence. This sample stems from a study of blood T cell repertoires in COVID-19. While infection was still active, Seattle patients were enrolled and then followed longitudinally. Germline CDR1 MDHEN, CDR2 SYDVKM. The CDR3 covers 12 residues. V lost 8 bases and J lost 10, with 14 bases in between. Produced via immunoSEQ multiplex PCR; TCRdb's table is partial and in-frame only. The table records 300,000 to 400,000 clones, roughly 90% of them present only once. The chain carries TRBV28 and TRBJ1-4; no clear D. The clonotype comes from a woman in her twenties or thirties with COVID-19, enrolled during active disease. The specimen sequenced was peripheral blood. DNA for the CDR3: TGTGCCAGCGAGTCTTTGGGAGGAAAACTGTTTTTT. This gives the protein CASESLGGKLFF.